Listed here are 7 T cell receptor beta chains from one sample, sequenced in a study of PD-1 blockade in classical Hodgkin lymphoma. Clones were read by immunoSEQ multiplex PCR, and TCRdb kept only the in-frame ones, dropping some. The sample lists some 41,000 clones; approximately 72% were seen once. In every patient, relapse followed autologous stem cell transplantation, while exposure to brentuximab vedotin differed. The input for sequencing was peripheral blood mononuclear cells (PBMCs), taken before the second cycle of nivolumab. The receptors stem from a human donor with classical Hodgkin lymphoma.

The chain has TRBV7-6 and TRBJ2-3; 10 nucleotides agree with TRBD2. V was pared by 1 base and J by 2 bases, with 12 bases of the junction left unmatched. Germline V gene data show CDR1 as SGHVS and CDR2 as FNYEAQ. CDR3 length: 19 amino acids. CDR3 amino acids: CASSLGGVAGGLNTDTQYF. For the CDR3, the DNA is TGTGCCAGCAGCTTAGGAGGGGTAGCGGGGGGACTTAACACAGATACGCAGTATTTT.

V is TRBV13 and J is TRBJ2-1; 16 bases agree with TRBD2. Germline V gene sequence: CDR1 PRHDT, CDR2 FYEKMQ (reference sequence). V lost 5 bases and J lost 8; bases outside the gene matches: 6. The CDR3 has 16 residues. The CDR3 nucleotides are TGTGCCAGCAGCCGGGGACTAGCGGGGGGGTTCGATGAGCAGTTCTTC. Its translation is CASSRGLAGGFDEQFF.

J is TRBJ2-3 and V is TRBV6-1; TRBD2 is a possible D gene (5 bases). The CDR3 spans 13 residues. Germline V gene sequence: CDR1 MNHNS, CDR2 SASEGT. With 6 bases removed from V and 2 bases from J, the gap between germline ends came to 9 bases. CDR3 in amino acids: CASSGVSTDTQYF. The DNA of the CDR3 is TGTGCCAGCAGCGGGGTCTCCACAGATACGCAGTATTTT.

Only one count was recorded for this clone. J is TRBJ2-2 and V is TRBV6-6; D uncertain. The CDR3 spans 15 residues. Trimming left V 2 bases short and J 1 base short, with 8 bases between. CDR1 MNHNY and CDR2 SVGAGI come from the germline V gene (reference sequence). The CDR3 region is CASSYQTLNTGELFF. The CDR3 DNA is TGTGCCAGCAGTTACCAGACCCTGAACACCGGGGAGCTGTTTTTT.

The chain uses TRBV4-1 and TRBJ2-7; 11 bases fit TRBD2. The CDR3 covers 15 residues. V was pared by 3 bases and J by 2 bases, with 3 bases of the junction left unmatched. The germline V gene has CDR1 MGHRA and CDR2 YSYEKL. The CDR3 DNA follows: TGCGCCAGCAGCCAGACTAGCGGGGCGACCTACGAGCAGTACTTC. Its protein is CASSQTSGATYEQYF.

The chain couples TRBV27 to TRBJ2-5, with D possibly TRBD1 on 6 matching bases. Gene TRBJ2-7 matches the end of the DNA better, so the J call may be wrong. There are 13 residues in the CDR3. Germline assignment: CDR1 MNHEY and CDR2 SMNVEV (reference sequence). The CDR3 protein is CASSLSRGAEQYF. For the CDR3, the DNA is TGTGCCAGCAGTTTATCCAGGGGTGCCGAGCAGTACTTC.

The chain has TRBV6-5 and TRBJ2-3, with unresolved D. This CDR3 has 13 amino acids. V was pared by 2 bases and J by 6 bases, with 9 bases between. From germline, CDR1 is MNHEY and CDR2 SVGAGI. In DNA, the CDR3 is TGTGCCAGCAGTTACGCAGGTGGTGATACGCAGTATTTT. This gives the protein CASSYAGGDTQYF.